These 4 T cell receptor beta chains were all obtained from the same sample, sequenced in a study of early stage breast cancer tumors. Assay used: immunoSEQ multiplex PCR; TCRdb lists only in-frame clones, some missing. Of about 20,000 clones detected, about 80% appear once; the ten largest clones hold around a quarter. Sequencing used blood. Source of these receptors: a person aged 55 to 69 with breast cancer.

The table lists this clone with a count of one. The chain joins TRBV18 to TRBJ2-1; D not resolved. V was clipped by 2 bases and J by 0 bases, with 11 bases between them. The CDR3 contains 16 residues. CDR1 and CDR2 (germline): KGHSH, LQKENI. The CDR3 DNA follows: TGTGCCAGCTCACCAGCCCGCGCGAGCTCCTACAATGAGCAGTTCTTC. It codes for CASSPARASSYNEQFF.

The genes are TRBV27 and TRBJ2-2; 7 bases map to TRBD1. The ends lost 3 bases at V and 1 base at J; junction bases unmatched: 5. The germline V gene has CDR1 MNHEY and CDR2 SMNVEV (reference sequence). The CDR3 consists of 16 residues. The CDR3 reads CASSFLGQLNTGELFF. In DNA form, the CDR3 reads TGTGCCAGCAGTTTCCTGGGACAGTTGAACACCGGGGAGCTGTTTTTT.

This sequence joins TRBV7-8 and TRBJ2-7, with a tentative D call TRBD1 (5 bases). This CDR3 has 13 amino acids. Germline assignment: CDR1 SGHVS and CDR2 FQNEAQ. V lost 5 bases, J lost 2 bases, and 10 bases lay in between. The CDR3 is CASSQGSPYEQYF. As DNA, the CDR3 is TGTGCCAGCAGCCAGGGATCCCCCTACGAGCAGTACTTC.

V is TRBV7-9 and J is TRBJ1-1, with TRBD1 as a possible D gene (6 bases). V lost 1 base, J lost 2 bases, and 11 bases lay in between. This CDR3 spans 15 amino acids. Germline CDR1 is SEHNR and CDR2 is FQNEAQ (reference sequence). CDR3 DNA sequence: TGTGCCAGCAGCTTAGTGGGCAGGGGTAACACTGAAGCTTTCTTT. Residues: CASSLVGRGNTEAFF.